The text below deals with one T cell receptor (beta chain). The CDR3 has 15 residues. Between the trimmed V and J ends, which lost 2 bases and 5 bases, there was a span of 16 bases. The germline V gene has CDR1 SGHTA and CDR2 FQGNSA. This entry comes from a study of cytomegalovirus exposure and HLA in healthy donors. It was with 60 Vbeta and 13 Jbeta primers that the PCR ran. Method: immunoSEQ multiplex PCR; TCRdb's copy keeps in-frame clones and lacks some. The top ten hold 4.3% of the sample, which has roughly 160,000 clones, around 80% seen once. What was sequenced was PBMCs. The TCR was taken from a man aged 35 to 55 in good health and CMV-seronegative. The rearrangement links TRBV7-2 to TRBJ2-7, with D possibly matching TRBD1 (6 bases). In DNA, the CDR3 is TGTGCCAGCAGCTTATCGGCAGGGGACGGGAACGAGCAGTACTTC. As protein: CASSLSAGDGNEQYF.